This TCR beta chain was documented in a study of blood T cell repertoires in COVID-19. The CDR3 is 15 residues long. CDR1 is SGHTA and CDR2 is FQGTGA in the germline V gene. V dropped 2 bases and J dropped 4 bases, with 14 bases sitting between them. This table comes from immunoSEQ multiplex PCR, and its TCRdb copy is limited to in-frame clones, with some not included. Among 150,000 to 180,000 clones listed, approximately 85% were seen once. The chain employs TRBV7-3 and TRBJ2-5; possible D gene TRBD1, 6 bases. The specimen sequenced was peripheral blood. The TCR originated in a man between 60 and 70 years old with COVID-19, enrolled during active disease. In nucleotides, the CDR3 is TGTGCCAGCAGCTTAGGGAAGGTAGGGGGAGAGACCCAGTACTTC. It encodes CASSLGKVGGETQYF.